This TCR beta chain was found in a study of T cells after posttransplantation cyclophosphamide. Study results and limitations: Donor-recipient repertoire similarity was low at 1-2 months, rising over year one. Recipient CMV seropositivity and CMV reactivation strongly tracked TRB clonality. Skin or GI-infiltrating T cells shared few TRB sequences with blood.

Treatment was busulfan-fludarabine conditioning, a marrow graft, and cyclophosphamide on days +3 and +4. In regard to this clone: Antigen unknown.

TCRdb's copy holds only in-frame clones and misses some; the assay was immunoSEQ multiplex PCR. This sample has approximately 2,200 clones, with roughly four fifths found just once. This TCR was recovered from a male patient between 50 and 60 years old who received an allogeneic stem cell transplant from a related donor and was CMV-positive. Some T cells may possibly be graft donor cells. The sequences come from CD8+ T cells sorted from blood, collected 350 to 370 days after allogeneic stem cell transplant with posttransplant cyclophosphamide.

CDR3 amino acids: CASTIGGRINEQFF. CDR3 bases: TGTGCCAGTACCATTGGCGGGAGGATCAATGAGCAGTTCTTC. The rearrangement uses TRBV19 and TRBJ2-1, with TRBD2 identical over 8 bases. There are 14 residues in the CDR3. Germline trimming cut 7 bases from V and 6 bases from J; bases unmatched to any gene: 8. Germline CDR1 is LNHDA and CDR2 is SQIVND (reference sequence). Looking up the rest from reference TRBV19 and TRBJ2-1 gives the full variable domain: DGGITQSPKYLFRKEGQNVTLSCEQNLNHDAMYWYRQDPGQGLRLIYYSQIVNDFQKGDIAEGYSVSREKKESFPLTVTSAQKNPTAFYLCASTIGGRINEQFFGPGTRLTVL.